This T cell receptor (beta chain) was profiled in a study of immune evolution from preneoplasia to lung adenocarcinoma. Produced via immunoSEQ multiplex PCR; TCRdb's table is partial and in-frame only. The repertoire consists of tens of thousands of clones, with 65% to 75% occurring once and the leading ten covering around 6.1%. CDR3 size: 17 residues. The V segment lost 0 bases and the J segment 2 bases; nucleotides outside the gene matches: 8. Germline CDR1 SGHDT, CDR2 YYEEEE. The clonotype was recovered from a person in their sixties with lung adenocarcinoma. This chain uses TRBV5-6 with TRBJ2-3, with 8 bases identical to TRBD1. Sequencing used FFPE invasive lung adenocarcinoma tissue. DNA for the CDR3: TGTGCCAGCAGCTTGGTCCGTCAGGGGGCCGCCACAGATACGCAGTATTTT. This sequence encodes CASSLVRQGAATDTQYF.